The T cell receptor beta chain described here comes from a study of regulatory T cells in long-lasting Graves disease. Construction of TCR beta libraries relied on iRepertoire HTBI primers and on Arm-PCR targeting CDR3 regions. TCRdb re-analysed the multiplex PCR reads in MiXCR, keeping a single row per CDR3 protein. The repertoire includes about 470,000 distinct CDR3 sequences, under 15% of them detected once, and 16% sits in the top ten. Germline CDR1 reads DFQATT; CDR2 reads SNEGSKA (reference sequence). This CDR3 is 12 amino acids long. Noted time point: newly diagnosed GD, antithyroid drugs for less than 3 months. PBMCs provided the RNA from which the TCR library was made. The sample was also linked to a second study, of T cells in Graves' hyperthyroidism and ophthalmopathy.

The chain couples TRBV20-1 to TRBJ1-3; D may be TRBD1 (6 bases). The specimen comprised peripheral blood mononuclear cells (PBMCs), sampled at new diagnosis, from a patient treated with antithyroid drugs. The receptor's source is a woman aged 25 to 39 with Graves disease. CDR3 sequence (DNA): TGCAGCACAGGGATCTCTGGAAACACCATATATTTT. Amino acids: CSTGISGNTIYF.